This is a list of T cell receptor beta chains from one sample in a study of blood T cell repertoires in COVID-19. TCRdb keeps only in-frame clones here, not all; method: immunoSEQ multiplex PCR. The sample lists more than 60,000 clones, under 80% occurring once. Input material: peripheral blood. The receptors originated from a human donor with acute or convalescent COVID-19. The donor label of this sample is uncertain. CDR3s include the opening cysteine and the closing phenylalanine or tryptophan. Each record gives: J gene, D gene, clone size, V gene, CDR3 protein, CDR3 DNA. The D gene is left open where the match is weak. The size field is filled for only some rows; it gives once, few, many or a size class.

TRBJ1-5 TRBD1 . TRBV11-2 CASSPDRGYNQPQHF TGTGCCAGCAGCCCGGACAGGGGCTACAATCAGCCCCAGCATTTT
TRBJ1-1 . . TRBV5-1 CASIQNTEAFF TGCGCCAGCATACAGAACACTGAAGCTTTCTTT
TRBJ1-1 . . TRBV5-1 CASSTGPTGYEAFF TGCGCCAGCAGCACAGGCCCTACGGGTTATGAAGCTTTCTTT
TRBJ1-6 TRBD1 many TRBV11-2 CASSPHPPGTAFYSPLHF TGTGCCAGCAGCCCACACCCCCCCGGGACAGCGTTTTATTCACCCCTCCACTTT
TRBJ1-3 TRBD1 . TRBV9 CASSQQGRSGNTIYF TGTGCCAGCAGTCAACAGGGGAGGTCTGGAAACACCATATATTTT
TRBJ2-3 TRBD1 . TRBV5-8 CASSLRDRNTDTQYF TGTGCCAGCAGCTTGCGGGACAGAAACACAGATACGCAGTATTTT
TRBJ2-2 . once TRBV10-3 CAVNSGVTTGELFF TGTGCCGTCAATTCAGGGGTCACCACCGGGGAGCTGTTTTTT
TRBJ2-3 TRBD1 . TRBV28 CASSQDRGSTDTQYF TGTGCCAGCAGTCAAGACAGGGGGAGCACAGATACGCAGTATTTT
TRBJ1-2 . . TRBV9 CASSVAGVDDYGYTF TGTGCCAGCAGCGTAGCTGGGGTCGACGACTATGGTTACACCTTC
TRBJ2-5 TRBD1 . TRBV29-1 CSAQGAQETQYF TGCAGCGCACAGGGGGCACAAGAGACCCAGTACTTC
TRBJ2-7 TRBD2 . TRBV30 CAWSFGGSIYEQYF TGTGCCTGGAGTTTTGGCGGGAGTATCTACGAGCAGTACTTC
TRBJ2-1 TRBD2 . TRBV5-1 CASSPGLADNEQFF TGCGCCAGCAGCCCCGGACTAGCGGACAATGAGCAGTTCTTC
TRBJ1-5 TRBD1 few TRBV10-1 CASSGPGTGQDQPQHF TGCGCCAGCAGTGGCCCGGGGACAGGCCAAGATCAGCCCCAGCATTTT
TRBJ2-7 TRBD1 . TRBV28 CASSRPGTGRYEQYF TGTGCCAGCAGCCGACCCGGGACAGGGAGGTACGAGCAGTACTTC
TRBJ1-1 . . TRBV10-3 CAISLKEFNTEAFF TGTGCCATCAGTCTAAAAGAGTTTAACACTGAAGCTTTCTTT
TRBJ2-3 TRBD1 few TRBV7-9 CASSVGQGTDTQYF TGTGCCAGCAGCGTCGGACAGGGTACAGATACGCAGTATTTT
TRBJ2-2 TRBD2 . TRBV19 CASSIEKGGRAAGELFF TGTGCCAGTAGTATAGAAAAGGGCGGGAGGGCCGCCGGGGAGCTGTTTTTT
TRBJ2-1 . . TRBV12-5 CASGEGQPNNNEQFF TGTGCTAGTGGTGAGGGACAACCGAACAACAATGAGCAGTTCTTC
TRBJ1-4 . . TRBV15 CATRGATNEKLFF TGTGCCACCAGAGGGGCGACTAATGAAAAACTGTTTTTT
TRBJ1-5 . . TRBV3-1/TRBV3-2 CASSPDRQIQPQHF TGTGCCAGCAGCCCCGACAGGCAGATCCAGCCCCAGCATTTT
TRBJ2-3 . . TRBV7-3 CASSTPPGAQYF TGTGCCAGCAGCACCCCTCCCGGGGCGCAGTATTTT
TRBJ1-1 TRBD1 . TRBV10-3 CAIRTAGGWGTEAFF TGTGCCATCAGAACCGCAGGGGGATGGGGCACTGAAGCTTTCTTT
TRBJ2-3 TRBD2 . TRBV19 CASSIAPTSGSGTDTQYF TGTGCCAGTAGTATAGCGCCCACTAGCGGGAGCGGGACAGATACGCAGTATTTT
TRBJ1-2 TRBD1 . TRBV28 CASRLGGIVGYTF TGTGCCAGCCGCTTAGGGGGCATTGTTGGCTACACCTTC
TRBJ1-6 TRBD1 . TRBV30 CAWSERRGRQGDSPLHF TGTGCCTGGAGTGAGCGTCGAGGGAGACAGGGGGATTCACCCCTCCACTTT
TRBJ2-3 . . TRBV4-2 CASSQGGGAVGDTQYF TGTGCCAGCAGCCAAGGAGGTGGGGCTGTGGGAGATACGCAGTATTTT
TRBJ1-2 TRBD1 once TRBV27 CASSGTAQANYGYTF TGTGCCAGCAGTGGGACAGCACAAGCTAACTATGGCTACACCTTC
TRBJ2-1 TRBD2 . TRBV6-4 CASSASSGNGQFF TGTGCCAGCAGTGCCTCTAGCGGGAACGGGCAGTTCTTC
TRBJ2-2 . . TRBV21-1 CASSNGLAGDSNTGELFF TGTGCCAGCAGCAATGGACTAGCGGGGGATTCGAACACCGGGGAGCTGTTTTTT
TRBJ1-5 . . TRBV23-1 CASLSGGHRRHF TGCGCCAGCCTCTCGGGGGGACACCGACGGCATTTT
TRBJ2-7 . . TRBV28 CASNGWGDPLSQQYF TGTGCCAGCAACGGGTGGGGCGATCCCCTCTCCCAGCAGTACTTC
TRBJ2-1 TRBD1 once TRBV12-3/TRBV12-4 CASSNQGDNEQFF TGTGCCAGCAGTAACCAGGGGGACAATGAGCAGTTCTTC
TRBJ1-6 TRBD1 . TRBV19 CASSPRQGKGQDSPLHF TGTGCCAGTAGTCCCCGACAGGGGAAAGGGCAGGATTCACCCCTCCACTTT
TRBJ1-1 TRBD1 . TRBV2 CASGTGGNTEAFF TGTGCCAGCGGGACAGGGGGCAACACTGAAGCTTTCTTT
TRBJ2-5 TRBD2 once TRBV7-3 CASSLAGVETQYF TGTGCCAGCAGCTTAGCGGGAGTAGAGACCCAGTACTTC
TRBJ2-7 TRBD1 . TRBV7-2 CASSSTGVYYEQYF TGTGCCAGCAGCTCGACAGGGGTCTACTACGAGCAGTACTTC
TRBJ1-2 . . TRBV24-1 CATSDNRFGYTF TGTGCCACCAGTGATAACAGGTTCGGCTACACCTTC
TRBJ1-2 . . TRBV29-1 CSVDFGGNYGYTF TGCAGCGTTGATTTCGGAGGGAACTATGGCTACACCTTC